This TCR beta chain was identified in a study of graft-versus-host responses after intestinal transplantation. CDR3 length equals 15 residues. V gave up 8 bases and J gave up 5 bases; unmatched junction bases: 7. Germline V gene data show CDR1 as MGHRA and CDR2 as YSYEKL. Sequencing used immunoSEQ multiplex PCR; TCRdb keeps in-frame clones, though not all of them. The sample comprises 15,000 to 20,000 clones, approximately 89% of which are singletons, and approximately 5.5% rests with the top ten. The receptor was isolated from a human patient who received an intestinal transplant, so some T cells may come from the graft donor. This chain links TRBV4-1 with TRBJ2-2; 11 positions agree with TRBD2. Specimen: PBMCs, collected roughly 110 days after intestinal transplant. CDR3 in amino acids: CASSRLAGGTGELFF. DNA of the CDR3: TGCGCCAGCTCCCGCCTAGCGGGAGGAACCGGGGAGCTGTTTTTT.